The subject of this entry is one T cell receptor beta chain. How the authors handled the data: Researchers report that nucleated cell counts were estimated from reference gene primer amplification. Some clones are missing from TCRdb's copy, which holds only in-frame ones; the method was immunoSEQ multiplex PCR. Clone size and V and J calls were adopted from that table, with D and trimming inferred from the DNA. The sample has about 440,000 clones; roughly 89% are singletons. This entry comes from a study of blood T cell repertoires in COVID-19. Turning to the study itself: The United States, Italy and Spain provided the acute and convalescent COVID-19 samples.

With 7 bases clipped from V and 4 bases from J, the junction kept 6 bases outside the gene matches. CDR1 and CDR2 (germline): WSHSY, SAAADI. This CDR3 contains 13 residues. The rearrangement links TRBV10-2 to TRBJ2-7; 8 positions agree with TRBD1. This TCR derives from a woman aged 30 to 39 with acute or convalescent COVID-19. Sequences were obtained from peripheral blood. For the CDR3, the DNA is TGCGCCAGCAACGCAGGGGGCACGTACGAGCAGTACTTC. Amino acid sequence: CASNAGGTYEQYF.